The 27 T cell receptor beta chains given below trace back to one sample, sequenced in a study of T cells in Graves' hyperthyroidism and ophthalmopathy. Regions amplified from RNA transcripts were the TCR beta CDR3 regions. The study used the HTBI primer set for a first-round RT-PCR of the TCR CDR3. TCRdb called the multiplex PCR reads again in MiXCR, with one record for every CDR3 protein. The data hold around 690,000 distinct CDR3 sequences, with 15% to 20% observed a single time. The specimen was blood. The receptors were sampled from a man aged 45-65 years with Graves' hyperthyroidism.

In this sample, this clonotype turned up many times. A junction end diverges from the germline sequence, so it may reflect a read error. V and J are TRBV11-2 and TRBJ2-1; tentatively, D is TRBD2 (5 bases). The germline V gene encodes CDR1 SGHAT and CDR2 FQNNGV. This CDR3 contains 18 residues. The CDR3 here is CASSLGFLGERSYNEQFF. The CDR3 DNA is TGCGCCAGCAGCTTAGGCTTTCTCGGGGAGAGGTCCTACAATGAGCAGTTCTTC.

The gene calls are TRBV7-3 and TRBJ2-1; either TRBD1 or TRBD2 may supply D (5 bases each). V was shortened by 4 bases and J by 0 bases, with 16 bases between the two germline ends. Germline V gives CDR1 SGHTA, CDR2 FQGTGA. This CDR3 contains 17 residues. CDR3 bases: TGTGCCAGCAGCTCTAACCCAGGGAGCTACTCCTACAATGAGCAGTTCTTC. Encoded protein: CASSSNPGSYSYNEQFF.

The CDR3 DNA reads as TGTGCCAGCAGCCCAGCGCCTGGACCGGTACAGCCCCAGCATTTT. This codes for CASSPAPGPVQPQHF. The chain employs TRBV3-1 and TRBJ1-5; D call uncertain. This CDR3 region has 15 residues. Trimming left V 4 bases short and J 7 bases short, with 17 bases between. CDR1 and CDR2 from the germline V gene are LGHDT and YNNKEL (reference sequence).

The chain employs TRBV12-3 or TRBV12-4 and TRBJ2-4; D perhaps matches TRBD2 (5 bases). The CDR3 has 13 residues. The V end was cut by 5 bases, the J end by 2 bases, with 7 bases between. The CDR3 region is CASSPGTKNIQYF. The CDR3 DNA reads TGTGCCAGCAGTCCGGGGACCAAAAACATTCAGTACTTC.

This sequence joins TRBV20-1 and TRBJ1-1, with D perhaps TRBD1 (5 bases). CDR1 DFQATT and CDR2 SNEGSKA come from the germline V gene (reference sequence). The V and J ends lost 6 bases and 1 base respectively, with 12 bases between them. The CDR3 sequence is 13 residues long. The CDR3 sequence: CSARFGGNTEAFF. The CDR3 DNA reads as TGCAGTGCCCGATTCGGGGGGAACACTGAAGCTTTCTTT.

This clonotype has at least ten counts. The genes are TRBV10-3 and TRBJ2-3, with D possibly matching TRBD2 (6 bases). Looked up from germline, CDR1 is ENHRY and CDR2 is SYGVKD. Trimming left V 5 bases short and J 0 bases short, with 9 bases between. This CDR3 has 14 residues. The CDR3 DNA reads as TGTGCCATCAGTCCCAGCGGGAGCACAGATACGCAGTATTTT. Amino acid sequence: CAISPSGSTDTQYF.

The chain couples TRBV27 to TRBJ1-1; D is possibly TRBD1 (5 bases). Germline V CDR1 and CDR2: MNHEY, SMNVEV (reference sequence). Trimming shortened V by 6 bases and J by 6 bases, and 17 bases separated the two germline ends. This CDR3 is 14 amino acids long. The CDR3 here is CASSHLPGRAEAFF. CDR3 nucleotide sequence: TGTGCCAGCAGCCATTTACCAGGGCGAGCTGAAGCTTTCTTT.

As concerns this clonotype: A read error may explain this, as a much larger clone is one base away. The V gene is TRBV12-3 or TRBV12-4, the J gene TRBJ1-1; D might be TRBD1 (5 bases). The CDR3 is 13 residues long. The V and J ends lost 6 bases and 4 bases respectively, with 12 bases between them. The CDR3 spells CASRRGGSTEAFF. The CDR3 DNA follows: TGTGCCAGCAGAAGGGGTGGGAGCACTGAAGCTTTCTTT.

This clonotype appeared many times. The V call is TRBV28, the J call TRBJ1-5; a possible D gene is TRBD1 (6 bases). Trimming removed 7 bases at V and 7 bases at J, with 11 bases between. CDR3 size: 12 residues. Germline values: CDR1 MDHEN, CDR2 SYDVKM. The CDR3 loop reads CASTVGGQPQHF. CDR3 bases: TGTGCCAGCACGGTAGGGGGGCAGCCCCAGCATTTT.

The sample holds a few counts of this clonotype. The gene calls are TRBV28 and TRBJ2-2, with D possibly matching TRBD2 (5 bases). V gave up 2 bases and J gave up 14 bases, with 12 bases separating them. Germline lookup yields CDR1 MDHEN and CDR2 SYDVKM. This CDR3 has 12 amino acids. For the CDR3, the DNA is TGTGCCAGCAGTTTAATGTCTCGGGGACTGTTTTTT. This encodes CASSLMSRGLFF.

This clonotype came up a few times. This chain links TRBV6-1 with TRBJ1-1, with D perhaps matching TRBD1 (5 bases). V was trimmed by 3 bases and J by 1 base, leaving 15 bases between them. The CDR3 length is 16 residues. Germline V CDR1 and CDR2: MNHNS, SASEGT. CDR3 DNA: TGTGCCAGCAGTGACCCGAGGAGGGGATCGAACACTGAAGCTTTCTTT. This translates into CASSDPRRGSNTEAFF.

This clonotype was recorded many times. V usage is TRBV20-1 and J usage is TRBJ2-7; a possible D gene is TRBD1 (6 bases). The CDR3 is made up of 12 amino acids. Germline V lookup: CDR1 DFQATT, CDR2 SNEGSKA (reference sequence). With 3 bases removed from V and 2 bases from J, the gap between germline ends came to 8 bases. CDR3 DNA: TGCAGTGCTAGGGACAGAGCCTACGAGCAGTACTTC. Translated, it gives CSARDRAYEQYF.

This clonotype was counted many times. The CDR3 DNA sequence: TGTGCCAGCACAACCTACGGAGATACTGAAGCTTTCTTT. It specifies CASTTYGDTEAFF. J is TRBJ1-1 and V is TRBV6-2 or TRBV6-3, with D hard to call. This CDR3 comprises 13 residues. V lost 7 bases, J lost 5 bases, and 14 bases lay in between. Germline V gives CDR1 MNHEY, CDR2 SVGEGT.

This clonotype has a count of ten or more. The chain recombines TRBV7-3 with TRBJ2-3, with a possible D match to TRBD2 (5 bases). This CDR3 region has 11 residues. CDR1 and CDR2 (germline): SGHTA, FQGTGA. Trimming left V 8 bases short and J 3 bases short, with 6 bases between. The CDR3 sequence is CASGGTDTQYF. The DNA of the CDR3 is TGTGCCAGCGGCGGGACAGATACGCAGTATTTT.

The chain couples TRBV6-1 to TRBJ2-7; TRBD2 aligns across 14 bases. Unmatched junction bases numbered 9, after V lost 5 bases and J lost 0 bases. The germline CDR1 and CDR2 sequences are MNHNS and SASEGT. The CDR3 is made up of 18 amino acids. The CDR3 DNA reads TGTGCCAGCAGTTACGCGGGGACTAGCGGGAGAAGCTCCTACGAGCAGTACTTC. This codes for CASSYAGTSGRSSYEQYF.

A few counts support this clonotype. The rearrangement uses TRBV20-1 and TRBJ2-1; D is uncertain. The CDR3 has 12 amino acids. Germline assignment: CDR1 DFQATT and CDR2 SNEGSKA (reference sequence). The germline V and J ends were trimmed by 5 bases and 12 bases, with 17 bases remaining between them. This CDR3 reads CSARNPSLRQFF. The CDR3 bases are TGCAGTGCTCGAAACCCGTCCTTAAGGCAGTTCTTC.

The CDR3 is CSAGGLAETYNEQFF. The CDR3, as DNA: TGCAGTGCGGGGGGACTAGCGGAAACCTACAATGAGCAGTTCTTC. The rearrangement links TRBV20-1 to TRBJ2-1; 11 positions agree with TRBD2. This CDR3 spans 15 amino acids. Germline CDR1 and CDR2: DFQATT and SNEGSKA (reference sequence). Trimming removed 6 bases from V and 2 bases from J; junction bases left unmatched: 6.

Many counts were recorded for this clonotype. The J gene is TRBJ2-2, the V gene TRBV11-2; 12 positions match TRBD2. Germline trimming cut 4 bases from V and 6 bases from J; bases unmatched to any gene: 3. Germline CDR1 and CDR2: SGHAT and FQNNGV. This CDR3 comprises 15 residues. This chain's CDR3 is CASSSPSGRAGELFF. DNA for the CDR3: TGTGCCAGCAGCTCCCCTAGCGGGAGGGCCGGGGAGCTGTTTTTT. Full variable domain (remainder filled in from reference TRBV11-2 and TRBJ2-2): EAGVAQSPRYKIIEKRQSVAFWCNPISGHATLYWYQQILGQGPKLLIQFQNNGVVDDSQLPKDRFSAERLKGVDSTLKIQPAKLEDSAVYLCASSSPSGRAGELFFGEGSRLTVL.

This clonotype occurred many times. The genes are TRBV6-1 and TRBJ2-3, with 10 bases matching TRBD1. CDR1 is MNHNS, CDR2 SASEGT, per germline. J gave up 4 bases and V 6 bases, and 10 bases lay outside the gene matches. This CDR3 is built from 16 residues. The CDR3 protein is CASRQPGQGVADTQYF. The CDR3 coding sequence is TGTGCCAGCAGACAACCAGGACAGGGGGTGGCAGATACGCAGTATTTT.

In this sample, this clonotype turned up many times. The J gene is TRBJ2-1, the V gene TRBV27, with 7 bases lining up with TRBD1. V shed 7 bases and J 7 bases; nucleotides not matched to a gene: 7. CDR3 length equals 13 residues. From germline, CDR1 is MNHEY and CDR2 SMNVEV (reference sequence). Written as DNA, the CDR3 is TGTGCCAGCACCATAACAGGGGCAAATGAGCAGTTCTTC. This encodes CASTITGANEQFF.

This clonotype showed up just a few times. The chain uses TRBV18 and TRBJ2-3; 7 nucleotides agree with TRBD1. The V gene's germline CDR1 is KGHSH and CDR2 LQKENI. The CDR3 is 16 amino acids. Trimming cost V 2 bases and J 4 bases; bases outside gene matches: 9. The DNA of the CDR3 is TGTGCCAGCTCACCAGTACTTACAGGGGCGGCAGATACGCAGTATTTT. It translates to CASSPVLTGAADTQYF.

Comments on this clonotype: With a much larger clone just one base away, this may be a read error. V gene TRBV11-2 combines with J gene TRBJ2-5, with 7 bases lining up with TRBD1. V shed 4 bases, J shed 2 bases, and the junction held 4 bases outside the gene matches. This CDR3 contains 14 residues. In germline, CDR1 is SGHAT, CDR2 FQNNGV. The CDR3 loop is CASSSGTVQETQYF. The CDR3 nucleotides are TGTGCCAGCAGCTCCGGGACAGTTCAAGAGACCCAGTACTTC.

The table lists this clonotype with many counts. The chain links TRBV7-6 to TRBJ2-2; TRBD2 agrees at 10 bases. This CDR3 spans 17 amino acids. The V segment lost 2 bases and the J segment 8 bases; nucleotides outside the gene matches: 11. CDR1 SGHVS and CDR2 FNYEAQ come from the germline V gene. The CDR3 DNA follows: TGTGCCAGCAGCTTATTCCCAGCGGGAGGGTCGGCGGGGGAGCTGTTTTTT. This sequence encodes CASSLFPAGGSAGELFF.

This clonotype was seen many times. The V gene is TRBV27, the J gene TRBJ1-1, with D possibly matching TRBD1 (5 bases). Germline CDR1 is MNHEY and CDR2 is SMNVEV (reference sequence). The CDR3 is 14 amino acids. V was shortened by 5 bases and J by 0 bases, with 10 bases between the two germline ends. The CDR3 DNA reads TGTGCCAGCAGTCGGGGGTCTTTGAACACTGAAGCTTTCTTT. Its translation: CASSRGSLNTEAFF.

This clonotype came up once. This chain links TRBV29-1 with TRBJ2-2, with D possibly TRBD1 on 6 matching bases. The CDR3 totals 12 residues. Trimming removed 7 bases from V and 7 bases from J, with 13 bases in between. Looked up from germline, CDR1 is SQVTM and CDR2 is ANQGSEA. For the CDR3, the DNA is TGCAGCGGGAAACAGGGCTTCGGGGAGCTGTTTTTT. Its translation: CSGKQGFGELFF.

There are a few counts of this clonotype. This chain links TRBV20-1 with TRBJ2-1; 11 nucleotides agree with TRBD1. J lost 6 bases, V lost 5 bases, and 9 bases had no gene match. The CDR3 has 15 amino acids. Germline loops: CDR1 DFQATT, CDR2 SNEGSKA (reference sequence). CDR3 loop: CSASGTGGFINEQFF. DNA for the CDR3: TGCAGTGCTTCCGGGACAGGGGGATTTATCAATGAGCAGTTCTTC.

The table lists this clonotype with a few counts. V gene TRBV30 combines with J gene TRBJ1-6, with 8 bases fitting TRBD1. Germline lookup yields CDR1 GTSNPN and CDR2 SVGIG (reference sequence). J was trimmed by 9 bases and V by 7 bases; bases with no gene match: 8. CDR3 length equals 13 residues. CDR3 bases: TGTGCCTTCGGCCAGGGGGCCAGTTCACCCCTCCACTTT. This gives the protein CAFGQGASSPLHF.